Sequencing of this TCR beta chain was carried out in a study of cytomegalovirus exposure and HLA in healthy donors. Study in general: Of the donors genotyped, approximately 400 in all, around 76% fell in the Caucasian-associated ancestry cluster. Study-level points and caveats: The authors later linked a missense DCLRE1C variant to TCR beta V- and J-gene trimming. What a later analysis reportedly showed was that an Asian-associated ancestry cluster had fewer N-insertions than the 666-donor mean. Indistinguishable V segments, including TRBV6-2 and TRBV6-3, were excluded.

For this clone: The antigen is not known.

This CDR3 region has 15 residues. The germline V gene has CDR1 SGHDT and CDR2 YYEEEE. Trimming cost V 4 bases and J 2 bases, with 15 bases left between them. The PCR ran on 60 Vbeta and 13 Jbeta primers. Clones were read by immunoSEQ multiplex PCR, and TCRdb kept only the in-frame ones, dropping some. This table holds 95,000 to 110,000 clones, 78% found once. This TCR derives from a woman aged 40-49 years in good health and CMV-seronegative. The chain couples TRBV5-6 to TRBJ2-5; unclear D gene. What was sequenced was PBMCs. CDR3 nucleotide sequence: TGTGCCAGCAGCCCGTGGCGGCAGAATCAAGAGACCCAGTACTTC. Its translation is CASSPWRQNQETQYF. Full variable domain (rest looked up from reference TRBV5-6 and TRBJ2-5): DAGVTQSPTHLIKTRGQQVTLRCSPKSGHDTVSWYQQALGQGPQFIFQYYEEEERQRGNFPDRFSGHQFPNYSSELNVNALLLGDSALYLCASSPWRQNQETQYFGPGTRLLVL.